A single sample gave rise to the 8 T cell receptor beta chains below, sequenced in a study of shared clonotypes between healthy human individuals. Sequenced by immunoSEQ multiplex PCR; TCRdb stores in-frame clones only, minus some. The top ten hold almost 0.9% of the sample, which has some 1.1 million clones, around three quarters seen once. Material for sequencing was memory CD4+ T cells from PBMCs. Sample subset: CD45RA-negative fraction. These TCRs come from a man aged 18 to 30 in good health. Some clones in this sample may be carry-over from other donors' samples.

CDR3: CASSRTGINQPQHF. DNA of the CDR3: TGTGCCAGCAGTCGGACAGGGATTAATCAGCCCCAGCATTTT. The V gene is TRBV2, the J gene TRBJ1-5; 8 positions match TRBD1. V shed 5 bases and J 4 bases; nucleotides not matched to a gene: 4. Germline V lookup: CDR1 SNHLY, CDR2 FYNNEI. The CDR3 has 14 residues.

V gene TRBV10-3 combines with J gene TRBJ2-7; D not resolved. Trimming cost V 2 bases and J 7 bases, with 15 bases left between them. Germline V lookup: CDR1 ENHRY, CDR2 SYGVKD. This CDR3 comprises 14 residues. The CDR3 nucleotides are TGTGCCATCAGTGAGGGTAGGGCCGGCGAGGAGCAGTACTTC. This encodes CAISEGRAGEEQYF.

The chain links TRBV11-2 to TRBJ1-2; TRBD1 matches at 7 bases. The CDR3 covers 15 residues. Trimming cost V 4 bases and J 2 bases; bases outside gene matches: 7. CDR1 is SGHAT, CDR2 FQNNGV, per germline. CDR3 bases: TGTGCCAGCAGCTCACGTTCGGGACAGAACTATGGCTACACCTTC. It is translated as CASSSRSGQNYGYTF.

The gene calls are TRBV15 and TRBJ2-3; 9 bases are a match to TRBD1. Unmatched junction bases numbered 2, after V lost 0 bases and J lost 1 base. The CDR3 contains 16 residues. From germline, CDR1 is LNHNV and CDR2 YYDKDF (reference sequence). CDR3 DNA: TGTGCCACCAGCAGAGAACGGACAGGGGGCACAGATACGCAGTATTTT. This encodes CATSRERTGGTDTQYF.

The chain couples TRBV4-2 to TRBJ2-1; either TRBD1 or TRBD2 may supply D (5 bases each). V gave up 4 bases and J gave up 4 bases, with 17 bases separating them. The CDR3 totals 16 residues. Germline CDR1 LGHNA, CDR2 YNFKEQ. The DNA for the CDR3 is TGTGCCAGCAGCCCGCGTGGGGACCCACCTTACAATGAGCAGTTCTTC. It is translated as CASSPRGDPPYNEQFF.

V gene TRBV15 combines with J gene TRBJ2-7, with D unresolved. The V and J ends lost 1 base and 4 bases respectively, with 11 bases between them. The CDR3 runs 14 residues. The V gene's germline CDR1 is LNHNV and CDR2 YYDKDF (reference sequence). The CDR3: CATSRGGGGYEQYF. In DNA, the CDR3 is TGTGCCACCAGCAGAGGAGGTGGTGGATACGAGCAGTACTTC.

The rearrangement uses TRBV7-2 and TRBJ2-3; D tentatively fits TRBD1 or TRBD2 (5 bases each). Germline CDR1 SGHTA, CDR2 FQGNSA. This CDR3 has 13 residues. V lost 4 bases to trimming and J lost 9 bases, with 14 bases between them. CDR3 region: CASSSELAGTQYF. The CDR3 nucleotides are TGTGCCAGCAGCTCGGAGCTAGCAGGGACGCAGTATTTT.

The chain carries TRBV30 and TRBJ1-1; perhaps TRBD1 as D (5 bases). The CDR3 contains 14 residues. The V and J ends lost 3 bases and 4 bases respectively, with 15 bases between them. Germline CDR1 and CDR2: GTSNPN and SVGIG (reference sequence). The CDR3, as DNA: TGTGCCTGGAGGGGACGTCAGGGAGTCACTGAAGCTTTCTTT. It yields the protein CAWRGRQGVTEAFF.